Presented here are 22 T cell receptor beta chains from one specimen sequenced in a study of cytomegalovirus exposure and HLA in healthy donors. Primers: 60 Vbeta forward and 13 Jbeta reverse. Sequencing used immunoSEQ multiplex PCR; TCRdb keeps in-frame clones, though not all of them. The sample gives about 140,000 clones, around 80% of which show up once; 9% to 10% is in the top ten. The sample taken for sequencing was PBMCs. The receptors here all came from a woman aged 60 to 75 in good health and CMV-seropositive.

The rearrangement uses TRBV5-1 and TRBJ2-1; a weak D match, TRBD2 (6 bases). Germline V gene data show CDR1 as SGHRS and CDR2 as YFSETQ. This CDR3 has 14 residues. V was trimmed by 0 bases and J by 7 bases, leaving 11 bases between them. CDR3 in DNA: TGCGCCAGCAGCTTGGCCGGGAGTAGTAATGAGCAGTTCTTC. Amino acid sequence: CASSLAGSSNEQFF.

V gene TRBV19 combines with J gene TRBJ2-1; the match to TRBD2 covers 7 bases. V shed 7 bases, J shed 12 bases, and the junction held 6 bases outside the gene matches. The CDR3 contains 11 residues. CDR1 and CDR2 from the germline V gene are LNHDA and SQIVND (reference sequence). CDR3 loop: CASMTSGTQFF. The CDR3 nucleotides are TGTGCCAGTATGACCAGCGGGACGCAGTTCTTC.

The CDR3 is CASSQGQGTYNEQFF. The CDR3 DNA reads as TGCGCCAGCAGCCAGGGACAGGGTACCTACAATGAGCAGTTCTTC. This chain links TRBV5-1 with TRBJ2-1; 9 bases align to TRBD1. This CDR3 is built from 15 residues. V trimming: 4 bases; J trimming: 2 bases; junction bases outside the gene matches: 4. Germline CDR1 is SGHRS and CDR2 is YFSETQ. The full variable domain, in which reference TRBV5-1 and TRBJ2-1 provide the parts outside the CDR3, is KAGVTQTPRYLIKTRGQQVTLSCSPISGHRSVSWYQQTPGQGLQFLFEYFSETQRNKGNFPGRFSGRQFSNSRSEMNVSTLELGDSALYLCASSQGQGTYNEQFFGPGTRLTVL.

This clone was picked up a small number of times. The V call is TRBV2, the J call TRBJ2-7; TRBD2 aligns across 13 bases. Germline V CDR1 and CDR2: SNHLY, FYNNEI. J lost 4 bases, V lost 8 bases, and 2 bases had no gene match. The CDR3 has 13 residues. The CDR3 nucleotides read TGTGCCAGCGGACTAGCGGGAGCTTACGAGCAGTACTTC. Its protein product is CASGLAGAYEQYF.

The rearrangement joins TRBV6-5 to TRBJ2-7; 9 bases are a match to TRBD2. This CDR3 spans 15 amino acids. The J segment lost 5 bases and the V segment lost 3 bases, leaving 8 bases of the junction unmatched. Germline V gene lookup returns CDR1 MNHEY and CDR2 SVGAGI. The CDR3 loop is CASSYLGGRGDEQYF. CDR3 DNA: TGTGCCAGCAGTTATCTCGGCGGGAGGGGCGACGAGCAGTACTTC.

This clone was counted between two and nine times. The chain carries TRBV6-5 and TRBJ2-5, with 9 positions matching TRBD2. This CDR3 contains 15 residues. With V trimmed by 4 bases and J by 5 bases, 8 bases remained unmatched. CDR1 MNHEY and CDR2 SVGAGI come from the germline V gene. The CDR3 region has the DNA TGTGCCAGCAGTTGGTGGGGCAGCGGGGGGGAGACCCAGTACTTC. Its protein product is CASSWWGSGGETQYF.

The chain's CDR3 is CAGRTGPYPTDTQYF. In DNA, the CDR3 is TGCGCCGGGCGGACAGGGCCCTATCCCACAGATACGCAGTATTTT. The chain has TRBV5-1 and TRBJ2-3, with 8 bases identical to TRBD1. The germline CDR1 and CDR2 sequences are SGHRS and YFSETQ. Trimming took 10 bases from V and 2 from J; bases not matched to a gene: 12. The CDR3 contains 15 residues.

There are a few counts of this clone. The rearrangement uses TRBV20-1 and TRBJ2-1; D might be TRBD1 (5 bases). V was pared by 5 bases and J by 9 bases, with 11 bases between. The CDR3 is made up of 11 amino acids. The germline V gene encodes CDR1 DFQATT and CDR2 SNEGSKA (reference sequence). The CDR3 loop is CSAGAVAEQFF. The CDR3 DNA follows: TGCAGTGCTGGGGCTGTCGCTGAGCAGTTCTTC.

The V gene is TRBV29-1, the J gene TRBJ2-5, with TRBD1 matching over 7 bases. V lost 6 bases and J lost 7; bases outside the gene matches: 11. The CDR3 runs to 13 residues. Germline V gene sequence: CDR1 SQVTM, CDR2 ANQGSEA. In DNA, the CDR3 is TGCAGCGTCGCTACAGGGGCCGAGGGGACCCAGTACTTC. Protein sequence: CSVATGAEGTQYF. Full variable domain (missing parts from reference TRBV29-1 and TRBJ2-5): SAVISQKPSRDICQRGTSLTIQCQVDSQVTMMFWYRQQPGQSLTLIATANQGSEATYESGFVIDKFPISRPNLTFSTLTVSNMSPEDSSIYLCSVATGAEGTQYFGPGTRLLVL.

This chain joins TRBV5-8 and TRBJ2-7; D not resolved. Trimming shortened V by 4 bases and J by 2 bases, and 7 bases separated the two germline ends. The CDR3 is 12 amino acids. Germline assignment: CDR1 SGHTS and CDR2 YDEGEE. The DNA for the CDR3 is TGTGCCAGCAGCAATCTACCCTACGAGCAGTACTTC. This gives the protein CASSNLPYEQYF.

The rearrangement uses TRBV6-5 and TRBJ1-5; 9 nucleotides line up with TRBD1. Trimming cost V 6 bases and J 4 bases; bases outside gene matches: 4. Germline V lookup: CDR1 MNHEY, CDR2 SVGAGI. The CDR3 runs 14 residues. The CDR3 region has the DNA TGTGCCAGCAGAGGGACAGGGAGAAATCAGCCCCAGCATTTT. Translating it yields CASRGTGRNQPQHF.

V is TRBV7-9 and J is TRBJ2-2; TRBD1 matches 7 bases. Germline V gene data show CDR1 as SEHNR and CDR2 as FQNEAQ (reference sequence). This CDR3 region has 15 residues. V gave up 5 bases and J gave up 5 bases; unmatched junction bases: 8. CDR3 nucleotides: TGTGCCAGCAGCCTTAGACAGGGTGGAACCGGGGAGCTGTTTTTT. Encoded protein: CASSLRQGGTGELFF.

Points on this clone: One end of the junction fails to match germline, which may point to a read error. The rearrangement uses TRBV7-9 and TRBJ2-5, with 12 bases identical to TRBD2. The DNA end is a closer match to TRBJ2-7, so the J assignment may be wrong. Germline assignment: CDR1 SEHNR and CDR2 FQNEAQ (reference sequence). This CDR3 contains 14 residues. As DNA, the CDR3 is TGTGCCAGCAGCCTAGCGGGAGGGAAGAACGAGCAGTACTTC. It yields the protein CASSLAGGKNEQYF.

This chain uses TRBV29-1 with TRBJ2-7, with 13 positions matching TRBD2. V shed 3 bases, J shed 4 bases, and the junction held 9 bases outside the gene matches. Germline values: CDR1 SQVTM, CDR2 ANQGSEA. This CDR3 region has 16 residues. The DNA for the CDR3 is TGCAGCGTTGAGATACTAGCGGGAGGGGTTTTTTACGAGCAGTACTTC. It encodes CSVEILAGGVFYEQYF.

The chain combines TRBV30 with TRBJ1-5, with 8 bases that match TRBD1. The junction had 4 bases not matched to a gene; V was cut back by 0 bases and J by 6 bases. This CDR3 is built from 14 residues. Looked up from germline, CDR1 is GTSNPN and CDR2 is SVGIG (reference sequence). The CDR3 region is CAWSVAGGGQPQHF. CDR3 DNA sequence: TGTGCCTGGAGTGTAGCAGGGGGCGGTCAGCCCCAGCATTTT.

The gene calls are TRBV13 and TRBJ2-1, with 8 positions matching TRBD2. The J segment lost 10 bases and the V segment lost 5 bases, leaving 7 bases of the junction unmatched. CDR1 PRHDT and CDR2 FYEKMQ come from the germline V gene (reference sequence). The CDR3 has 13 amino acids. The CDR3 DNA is TGTGCCAGCAGCGGCCCCGGCGGGAGGGAGCAGTTCTTC. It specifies CASSGPGGREQFF.

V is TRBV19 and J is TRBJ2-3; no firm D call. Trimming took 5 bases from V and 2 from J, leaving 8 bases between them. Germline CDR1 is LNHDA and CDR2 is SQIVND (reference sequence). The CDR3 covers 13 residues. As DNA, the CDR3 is TGTGCCAGTAGTCCCGGAGACACAGATACGCAGTATTTT. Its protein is CASSPGDTDTQYF.

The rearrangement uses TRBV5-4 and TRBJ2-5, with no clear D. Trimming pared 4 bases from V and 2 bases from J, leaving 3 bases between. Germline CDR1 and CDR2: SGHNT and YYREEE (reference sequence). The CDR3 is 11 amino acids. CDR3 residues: CASSLQETQYF. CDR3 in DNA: TGTGCCAGCAGCCTACAAGAGACCCAGTACTTC. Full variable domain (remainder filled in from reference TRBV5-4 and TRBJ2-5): ETGVTQSPTHLIKTRGQQVTLRCSSQSGHNTVSWYQQALGQGPQFIFQYYREEENGRGNFPPRFSGLQFPNYSSELNVNALELDDSALYLCASSLQETQYFGPGTRLLVL.

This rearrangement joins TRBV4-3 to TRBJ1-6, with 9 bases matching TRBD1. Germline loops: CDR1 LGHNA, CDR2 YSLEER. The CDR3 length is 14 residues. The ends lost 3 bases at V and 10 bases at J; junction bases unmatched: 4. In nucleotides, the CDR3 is TGCGCCAGCAGCCATGGGACAGGGAACTCACCCCTCCACTTT. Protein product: CASSHGTGNSPLHF.

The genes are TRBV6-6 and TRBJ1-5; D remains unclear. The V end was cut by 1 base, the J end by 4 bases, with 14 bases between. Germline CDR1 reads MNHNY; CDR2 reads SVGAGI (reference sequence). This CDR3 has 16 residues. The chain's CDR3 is CASSYYVAGTNQPQHF. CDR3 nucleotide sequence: TGTGCCAGCAGTTACTACGTGGCAGGAACGAATCAGCCCCAGCATTTT.

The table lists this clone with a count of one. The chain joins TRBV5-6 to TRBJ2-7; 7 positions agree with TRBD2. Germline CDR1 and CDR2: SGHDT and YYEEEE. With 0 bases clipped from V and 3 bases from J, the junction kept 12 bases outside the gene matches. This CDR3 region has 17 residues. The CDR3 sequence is CASSLERQLGGSYEQYF. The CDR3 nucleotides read TGTGCCAGCAGCTTGGAAAGACAGCTCGGCGGGAGCTACGAGCAGTACTTC. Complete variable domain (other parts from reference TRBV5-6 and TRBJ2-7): DAGVTQSPTHLIKTRGQQVTLRCSPKSGHDTVSWYQQALGQGPQFIFQYYEEEERQRGNFPDRFSGHQFPNYSSELNVNALLLGDSALYLCASSLERQLGGSYEQYFGPGTRLTVT.

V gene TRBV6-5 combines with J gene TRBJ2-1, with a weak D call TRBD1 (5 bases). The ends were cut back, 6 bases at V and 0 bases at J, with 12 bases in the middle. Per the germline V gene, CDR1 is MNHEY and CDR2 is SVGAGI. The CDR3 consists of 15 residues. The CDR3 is CASSRTDISYNEQFF. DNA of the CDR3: TGTGCCAGCAGCCGCACGGACATCTCCTACAATGAGCAGTTCTTC.